The rows below give T cell receptor beta chains drawn from one sample of a study of shared clonotypes between healthy human individuals. Produced via immunoSEQ multiplex PCR; TCRdb's table is partial and in-frame only. The table lists about 680,000 clones, 90% to 95% of them singletons. The material sequenced was naive CD8+ T cells sorted from blood. The receptors were gathered from a man aged 30 to 45 in good health. Each CDR3 is given with its conserved first and last residue. A D gene is named only where the DNA matches it firmly.

>TRBD2|18|TRBV10-3|TRBJ2-1
TGTGCCATCAGTGAATCGGACCAGGTAGGCGGGAGTGGAAATGAGCAGTTCTTC
CAISESDQVGGSGNEQFF
>.|15|TRBV4-3|TRBJ2-7
TGCGCCAGCAGCCAGACCCGGGACGGCTACTACGAGCAGTACTTC
CASSQTRDGYYEQYF
>.|11|TRBV9|TRBJ2-3
TGTGCCAGCGGCCCCACAGATACGCAGTATTTT
CASGPTDTQYF
>TRBD1|16|TRBV9|TRBJ2-1
TGTGCCAGCAGCGGTCCGCAGGGGGCGCTCTGGGATGAGCAGTTCTTC
CASSGPQGALWDEQFF
>TRBD1|15|TRBV11-2|TRBJ2-1
TGTGCCAGCAGCGAGGGGGCGAGCTCCTACAATGAGCAGTTCTTC
CASSEGASSYNEQFF
>.|11|TRBV5-1|TRBJ2-7
TGCGCCAGCAGCTACAACTACGAGCAGTACTTC
CASSYNYEQYF
>.|14|TRBV11-2|TRBJ2-7
TGTGCCAGCAGCTTGAGTGGGACCACGGTCCGGCAGTACTTC
CASSLSGTTVRQYF
>TRBD2|15|TRBV9|TRBJ2-5
TGTGCCAGCAGCGTAGGGCGGGGACTAGGTGAGACCCAGTACTTC
CASSVGRGLGETQYF
>.|14|TRBV28|TRBJ2-7
TGTGCCAGCAGTTGGGGGACGGTGGGCTACGAGCAGTACTTC
CASSWGTVGYEQYF
>TRBD1|14|TRBV18|TRBJ2-5
TGTGCCAGCTCTCAAGACAGGGCAAGAGAGACCCAGTACTTC
CASSQDRARETQYF
>.|15|TRBV5-1|TRBJ1-1
TGCGCCAGCAGCTTAGGGGAAGGGGTGAACACTGAAGCTTTCTTT
CASSLGEGVNTEAFF
>TRBD2|14|TRBV19|TRBJ2-1
TGTGCCAGTAGTATCCAGGGAGGGCCTTTAGAGCAGTTCTTC
CASSIQGGPLEQFF
>TRBD1|13|TRBV29-1|TRBJ2-5
TGCAGCGTTGTCTTAAGGGGGCAGGAGACCCAGTACTTC
CSVVLRGQETQYF
>TRBD2|17|TRBV6-1|TRBJ2-1
TGTGCCAGCAGTGAAGCGGCTAGCGGGAGGGTCTCCAATGAGCAGTTCTTC
CASSEAASGRVSNEQFF
>TRBD2|14|TRBV29-1|TRBJ2-7
TGCAGCGTTGAAGTACGGGGGGTGAGTGGCGAGCAGTACTTC
CSVEVRGVSGEQYF
>TRBD1|18|TRBV18|TRBJ2-1
TGTGCCAGCTCACCACCGATAGAGACAGGGCCCGTCGACAATGAGCAGTTCTTC
CASSPPIETGPVDNEQFF
>.|15|TRBV4-1|TRBJ2-3
TGCGCCAGCAGCCAAGATCCGGGAGCCACAGATACGCAGTATTTT
CASSQDPGATDTQYF
>TRBD1|13|TRBV29-1|TRBJ2-7
TGCAGCGTTGCAGGGACAGGGATATACGAGCAGTACTTC
CSVAGTGIYEQYF
>.|13|TRBV11-2|TRBJ2-7
TGTGCCAGCAGCTTAGCGGGGGTTGGCGAGCAGTACTTC
CASSLAGVGEQYF
>.|11|TRBV7-6|TRBJ2-7
TGTGCCAGCAGCTTGGGCGGGGTACAGTACTTC
CASSLGGVQYF
>TRBD2|14|TRBV6-4|TRBJ2-7
TGTGCCATCCTACTGCGACTAGCTACCTACGAGCAGTACTTC
CAILLRLATYEQYF
>.|14|TRBV9|TRBJ2-7
TGTGCCAGCAGCGTAGGGCTAGTATCCTACGAGCAGTACTTC
CASSVGLVSYEQYF
>TRBD2|19|TRBV19|TRBJ2-3
TGTGCCAGTAGTATAGACCTCGGGAGGGCAGACCGACGCACAGATACGCAGTATTTT
CASSIDLGRADRRTDTQYF